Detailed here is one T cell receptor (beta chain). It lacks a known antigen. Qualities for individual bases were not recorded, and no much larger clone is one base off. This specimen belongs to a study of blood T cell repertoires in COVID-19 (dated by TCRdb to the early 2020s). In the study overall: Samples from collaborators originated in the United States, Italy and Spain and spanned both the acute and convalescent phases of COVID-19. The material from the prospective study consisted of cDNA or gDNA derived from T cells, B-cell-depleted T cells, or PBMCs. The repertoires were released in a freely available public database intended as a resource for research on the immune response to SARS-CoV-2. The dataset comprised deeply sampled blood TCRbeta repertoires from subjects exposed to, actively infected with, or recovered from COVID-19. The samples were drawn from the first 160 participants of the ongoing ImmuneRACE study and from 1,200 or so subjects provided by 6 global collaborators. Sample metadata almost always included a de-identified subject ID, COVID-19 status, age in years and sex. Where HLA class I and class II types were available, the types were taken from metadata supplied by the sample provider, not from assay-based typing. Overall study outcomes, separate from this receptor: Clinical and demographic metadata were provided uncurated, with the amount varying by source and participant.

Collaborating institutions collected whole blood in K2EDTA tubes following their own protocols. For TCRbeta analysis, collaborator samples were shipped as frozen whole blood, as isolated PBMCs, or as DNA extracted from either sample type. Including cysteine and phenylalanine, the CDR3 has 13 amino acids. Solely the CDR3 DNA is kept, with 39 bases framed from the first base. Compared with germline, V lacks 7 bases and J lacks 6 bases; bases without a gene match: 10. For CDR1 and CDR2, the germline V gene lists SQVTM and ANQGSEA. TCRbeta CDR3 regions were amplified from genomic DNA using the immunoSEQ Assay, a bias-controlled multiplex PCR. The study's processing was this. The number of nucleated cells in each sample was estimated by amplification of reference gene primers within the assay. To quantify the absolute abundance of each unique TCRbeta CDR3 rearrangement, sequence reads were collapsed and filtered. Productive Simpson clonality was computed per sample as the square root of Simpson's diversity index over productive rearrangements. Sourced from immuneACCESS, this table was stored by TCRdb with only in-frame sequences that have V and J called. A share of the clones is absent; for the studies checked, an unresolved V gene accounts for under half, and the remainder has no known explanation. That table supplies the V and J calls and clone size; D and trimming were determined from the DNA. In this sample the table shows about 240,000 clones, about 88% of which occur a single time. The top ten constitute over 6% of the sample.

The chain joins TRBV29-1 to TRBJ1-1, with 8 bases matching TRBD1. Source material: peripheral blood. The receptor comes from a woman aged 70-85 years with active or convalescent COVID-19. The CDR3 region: CSGVGQGRAEAFF. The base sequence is TGCAGCGGTGTTGGACAGGGACGAGCTGAAGCTTTCTTT.